The entry that follows covers one T cell receptor (beta chain) sequence. Its antigen is as yet unknown. The data are from a study of CXCR3-negative and CXCR3-positive naive CD8 T cells. Findings and limits, study-wide: Researchers report that CXCR3-positive naive cells carry more hydrophobic TRB CDR3s than CXCR3-negative naive cells. Once cells were cryopreserved, CXCR3 expression went down partly, and most assays used fresh PBMCs.

cDNA libraries for TRB were generated by 5' RACE incorporating UMI labels. No DNA is given; TCRdb re-called the 5' RACE reads and lists each CDR3 protein once. Its clone listing holds 50,000 to 65,000 distinct CDR3 sequences. Germline loops: CDR1 SGHVS, CDR2 FNYEAQ. The CDR3 has 18 amino acids. This clonotype was obtained from a human donor in good health. Some clones in this sample may be carry-over from other donors' samples. The chain recombines TRBV7-6 with TRBJ2-4; TCRdb reports TRBD1, a call that lacks DNA to check it against. The sequenced material came from naive CXCR3+ CD8+ T cells from blood. Subset specified: CD45RO-CCR7+CD27+CD95- naive CD8+ T cells expressing CXCR3 (TNR3+). The CDR3 is CASSLNAGQGRTKNIQYF.